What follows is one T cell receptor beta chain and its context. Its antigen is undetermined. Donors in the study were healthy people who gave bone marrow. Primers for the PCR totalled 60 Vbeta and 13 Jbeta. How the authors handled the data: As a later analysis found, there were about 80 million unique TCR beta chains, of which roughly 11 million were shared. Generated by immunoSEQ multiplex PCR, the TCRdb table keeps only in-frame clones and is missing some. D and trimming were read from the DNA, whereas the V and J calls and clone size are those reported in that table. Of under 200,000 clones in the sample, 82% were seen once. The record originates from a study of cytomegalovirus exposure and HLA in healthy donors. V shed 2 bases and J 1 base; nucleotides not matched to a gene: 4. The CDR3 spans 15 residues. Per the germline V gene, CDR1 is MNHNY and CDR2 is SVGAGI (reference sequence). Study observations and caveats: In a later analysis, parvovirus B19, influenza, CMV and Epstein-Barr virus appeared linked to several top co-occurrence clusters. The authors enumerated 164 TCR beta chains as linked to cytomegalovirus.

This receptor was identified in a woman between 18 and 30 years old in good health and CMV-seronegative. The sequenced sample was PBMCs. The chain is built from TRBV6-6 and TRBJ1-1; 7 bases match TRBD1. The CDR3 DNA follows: TGTGCCAGCAGTTACGCCCGGACAGGGAACACTGAAGCTTTCTTT. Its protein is CASSYARTGNTEAFF.